A single sample is the source of the 31 T cell receptor beta chains below, sequenced in a study of blood T cells in healthy people across ages. Combining a sample-barcoded 5' primer with a J-beta primer mix, a second PCR ran for roughly 7 to 12 cycles. One entry per CDR3 protein, called by TCRdb with MiXCR from the 5' RACE reads. The profile covers some 1.1 million distinct CDR3 sequences, with roughly two fifths appearing a single time and less than 15% taken by the ten largest. Sample: blood. These receptors were taken from a man between 18 and 29 years old in good health.

The rearrangement links TRBV3-1 to TRBJ1-1; perhaps TRBD1 as D (5 bases). CDR3 length: 15 amino acids. Trimming stripped 2 bases from V and 4 bases from J, with 14 bases between. The germline CDR1 and CDR2 sequences are LGHDT and YNNKEL (reference sequence). The chain's CDR3 is CASSQLGTVVTEAFF. CDR3 bases: TGTGCCAGCAGCCAATTAGGGACCGTTGTCACTGAAGCTTTCTTT.

The V gene is TRBV7-9, the J gene TRBJ1-6; 8 bases fit TRBD1. CDR1 is SEHNR, CDR2 FQNEAQ, per germline (reference sequence). CDR3 size: 16 residues. The V segment lost 7 bases and the J segment 7 bases; nucleotides outside the gene matches: 12. CDR3 sequence reads: CASTRGSGQGNSPLHF. CDR3 in DNA: TGTGCCAGCACCAGGGGATCCGGACAGGGAAATTCACCCCTCCACTTT.

Turning to this clonotype: A read error may produce the germline difference seen at one junction end. The chain uses TRBV5-1 and TRBJ1-6; weak D call: TRBD1 (6 bases). This CDR3 has 15 residues. The germline V gene has CDR1 SGHRS and CDR2 YFSETQ. The CDR3 DNA reads TGCGCCAGCAGTAGTCATCCAGGGGAGACTTCACCCCCCCACTTT. This gives the protein CASSSHPGETSPPHF.

The genes are TRBV4-3 and TRBJ1-2, with 11 bases that match TRBD1. The CDR3 is made up of 16 amino acids. Germline V lookup: CDR1 LGHNA, CDR2 YSLEER. V gave up 3 bases and J gave up 4 bases; unmatched junction bases: 7. The CDR3 sequence is CASSHLGQGAVYGYTF. In DNA form, the CDR3 reads TGCGCCAGCAGCCATCTAGGACAGGGGGCGGTCTATGGCTACACCTTC.

V gene TRBV18 combines with J gene TRBJ2-5, with 8 bases aligning to TRBD2. Germline lookup yields CDR1 KGHSH and CDR2 LQKENI. Trimming removed 1 base from V and 1 base from J; junction bases left unmatched: 2. The CDR3 extends over 15 amino acids. The CDR3 loop reads CASSPLGLAQETQYF. The CDR3 DNA reads as TGTGCCAGCTCACCACTCGGACTAGCCCAAGAGACCCAGTACTTC.

Concerning this clonotype itself: The junction departs from the called germline gene at one end, perhaps through a read error. The rearrangement uses TRBV25-1 and TRBJ2-3; D is undetermined. The CDR3 contains 14 residues. Germline CDR1 reads MGHDK; CDR2 reads SYGVNS. The CDR3 reads CTSSVGSKADTQYF. The CDR3 DNA reads as TGTACCAGCAGTGTCGGGTCTAAGGCAGATACGCAGTATTTT. Based on the CDR3 plus reference TRBV25-1 and TRBJ2-3, the full variable domain is EADIYQTPRYLVIGTGKKITLECSQTMGHDKMYWYQQDPGMELHLIHYSYGVNSTEKGDLSSESTVSRIRTEHFPLTLESARPSHTSQYLCTSSVGSKADTQYFGPGTRLTVL.

This clonotype was observed many times. The J gene is TRBJ1-1, the V gene TRBV7-2, with a weak D call TRBD1 (6 bases). This CDR3 is built from 13 residues. Germline V lookup: CDR1 SGHTA, CDR2 FQGNSA. Trimming took off 2 bases at V and 9 bases at J, with 13 bases between the two ends. The CDR3 region is CASSLRLGQQAFF. CDR3 in DNA: TGTGCCAGCAGCTTAAGACTGGGACAACAAGCTTTCTTT. Together with reference TRBV7-2 and TRBJ1-1, the CDR3 gives the full variable domain: GAGVSQSPSNKVTEKGKDVELRCDPISGHTALYWYRQSLGQGLEFLIYFQGNSAPDKSGLPSDRFSAERTGGSVSTLTIQRTQQEDSAVYLCASSLRLGQQAFFGQGTRLTVV.

This rearrangement joins TRBV20-1 to TRBJ1-6, with D perhaps matching TRBD1 (5 bases). Germline V gene lookup returns CDR1 DFQATT and CDR2 SNEGSKA (reference sequence). Trimming cost V 6 bases and J 0 bases, with 12 bases left between them. The CDR3 sequence is 15 residues long. The CDR3 loop reads CSALRGLSYNSPLHF. The CDR3 DNA reads as TGCAGTGCCCTTAGGGGCCTCTCCTATAATTCACCCCTCCACTTT.

Details on this clonotype: This may arise from a read error, as a much more abundant clone is one base away. The chain uses TRBV20-1 and TRBJ1-1; TRBD1 matches at 10 bases. The CDR3 contains 13 residues. The germline gives CDR1 DFQATT, CDR2 SNEGSKA (reference sequence). Written as DNA, the CDR3 is TGCAGTGCTTCGGACAGGGGGGACACTGAAACTTTCTTT. Translated: CSASDRGDTETFF.

This clonotype was picked up a small number of times. The chain has TRBV4-3 and TRBJ2-2, with TRBD2 as a possible D gene (5 bases). Per germline, CDR1 LGHNA and CDR2 YSLEER. The CDR3 spans 16 residues. The V gene lost 0 bases and the J gene lost 4 bases, with 12 bases spanning the gap. CDR3 DNA: TGCGCCAGCAGCCAAGAGGCAGGAGGATTCACCGGGGAGCTGTTTTTT. This gives the protein CASSQEAGGFTGELFF.

This clonotype was observed a few times. V gene TRBV6-2 or TRBV6-3 combines with J gene TRBJ1-5; 7 nucleotides agree with TRBD1. Germline values: CDR1 MNHEY, CDR2 SVGEGT. V was clipped by 8 bases and J by 0 bases; unmatched bases: 7. CDR3 length: 15 amino acids. CDR3 bases: TGTGCCAGCCAGAACAGGGGAAATAGCAATCAGCCCCAGCATTTT. As protein: CASQNRGNSNQPQHF.

This clonotype was picked up a small number of times. V gene TRBV10-3 combines with J gene TRBJ1-5; perhaps TRBD1 as D (6 bases). V was clipped by 0 bases and J by 4 bases, with 10 bases between them. CDR1 ENHRY and CDR2 SYGVKD come from the germline V gene. This CDR3 comprises 15 residues. The CDR3, as DNA: TGTGCCATCAGTGAGTCTTACAGGGTTAATCAGCCCCAGCATTTT. This gives the protein CAISESYRVNQPQHF.

This clonotype was detected a few times. The CDR3 coding sequence is TGCGCCAGCAGCCAAGGAACAGGGCATCAGCCCCAGCATTTT. Translating gives CASSQGTGHQPQHF. The rearrangement links TRBV4-3 to TRBJ1-5; tentative D call: TRBD1 (6 bases). V lost 1 base and J 5 bases, leaving 9 bases between the germline ends. Germline CDR1 reads LGHNA; CDR2 reads YSLEER. The CDR3 length is 14 residues.

This clonotype was seen more than once but under ten times. The CDR3 loop reads CASSPPLERGTDTQYF. As DNA, the CDR3 is TGTGCCAGCAGCCCCCCGTTAGAACGGGGCACAGATACGCAGTATTTT. This chain uses TRBV12-3 or TRBV12-4 with TRBJ2-3; D uncertain. Trimming cost V 6 bases and J 1 base, with 17 bases left between them. The CDR3 consists of 16 residues.

The rearrangement uses TRBV20-1 and TRBJ1-5; 10 bases are shared with TRBD1. V gave up 4 bases and J gave up 3 bases; unmatched junction bases: 9. The CDR3 has 16 amino acids. Germline V gene sequence: CDR1 DFQATT, CDR2 SNEGSKA (reference sequence). The CDR3 spells CSATSDRGSVNQPQHF. The CDR3 DNA is TGCAGTGCTACCTCGGACAGGGGGTCGGTCAATCAGCCCCAGCATTTT.

Points on this clonotype: A read error may explain this, as a much larger clone is one base away. V and J are TRBV4-3 and TRBJ1-2, with D possibly matching TRBD1 (6 bases). Germline loops: CDR1 LGHNA, CDR2 YSLEER. The CDR3 sequence is 16 residues long. The CDR3 region has the DNA TGCGCCAGCAGCCAAGTCCACAGGGCTAATTTCTATGACTACACCTTC. Its protein product is CASSQVHRANFYDYTF.

Regarding this clonotype: The junction departs from germline at one end; a sequencing error may be responsible. This chain uses TRBV7-2 with TRBJ2-3; 7 bases agree with TRBD2. From germline, CDR1 is SGHTA and CDR2 FQGNSA. The CDR3 has 16 amino acids. Here the CDR3 DNA reads TGTGCCGGCAGCGCATCATCTAGCGGTCTCAGGGATACGCAGTATTTT. Its translation: CAGSASSSGLRDTQYF.

The rearrangement links TRBV12-3 or TRBV12-4 to TRBJ2-3, with TRBD2 matching over 13 bases. The CDR3 spans 16 residues. V lost 6 bases and J lost 6; bases outside the gene matches: 9. CDR3 coding DNA: TGTGCCAGCAGCTCTGGACTAGCGGGGGTCTCGGATACGCAGTATTTT. Translating gives CASSSGLAGVSDTQYF.

The chain employs TRBV5-1 and TRBJ2-1; TRBD2 matches at 9 bases. The germline CDR1 and CDR2 sequences are SGHRS and YFSETQ. V shed 3 bases and J 8 bases; nucleotides not matched to a gene: 9. This CDR3 has 15 amino acids. In DNA form, the CDR3 reads TGCGCCAGCAGCTCGGAGATAGCGGGGGAGGATGAGCAGTTCTTC. Amino acids: CASSSEIAGEDEQFF.

The chain joins TRBV20-1 to TRBJ1-4; no firm D call. Germline assignment: CDR1 DFQATT and CDR2 SNEGSKA (reference sequence). The ends were cut back, 6 bases at V and 5 bases at J, with 10 bases in the middle. The CDR3 covers 12 residues. This CDR3 is CSAIPGNEKLFF. The CDR3 DNA is TGCAGTGCAATCCCGGGGAATGAAAAACTGTTTTTT.

V usage is TRBV9 and J usage is TRBJ1-2; D is unclear. The CDR3 runs 13 residues. The V and J ends lost 0 bases and 8 bases respectively, with 11 bases between them. Germline values: CDR1 SGDLS, CDR2 YYNGEE. CDR3 sequence: CASSVVEAGGYTF. CDR3 DNA sequence: TGTGCCAGCAGCGTAGTCGAAGCGGGAGGCTACACCTTC.

This clonotype was observed a handful of times. This sequence joins TRBV6-5 and TRBJ2-7; maybe TRBD1 (5 bases). This CDR3 contains 14 residues. V dropped 3 bases and J dropped 3 bases, with 12 bases sitting between them. Germline-derived CDR1 and CDR2 are MNHEY and SVGAGI. The CDR3 DNA reads TGTGCCAGCAGTTATAGACGTCAGGGCTACGAGCAGTACTTC. It encodes CASSYRRQGYEQYF.

The chain recombines TRBV5-1 with TRBJ2-3, with D uncertain. Trimming shortened V by 3 bases and J by 4 bases, and 12 bases separated the two germline ends. Germline V gene sequence: CDR1 SGHRS, CDR2 YFSETQ. CDR3 length: 14 amino acids. CDR3 coding DNA: TGCGCCAGCAGCTGGAGAGACTCCTCAGATACGCAGTATTTT. It encodes CASSWRDSSDTQYF.

The rearrangement uses TRBV25-1 and TRBJ1-1; the D is unclear. Trimming pared 0 bases from V and 5 bases from J, leaving 4 bases between. The germline V gene has CDR1 MGHDK and CDR2 SYGVNS. The CDR3 contains 12 residues. CDR3 region: CASSEYGTEAFF. The CDR3 nucleotides read TGTGCCAGCAGTGAATATGGGACTGAAGCTTTCTTT.

The rearrangement uses TRBV28 and TRBJ2-5; D is tentatively TRBD1 or TRBD2 (5 bases each). Trimming stripped 4 bases from V and 7 bases from J, with 19 bases between. Germline lookup yields CDR1 MDHEN and CDR2 SYDVKM. The CDR3 contains 15 residues. The CDR3: CASSWDQIRGGTQYF. The CDR3 DNA is TGTGCCAGCAGTTGGGATCAAATCCGGGGCGGGACCCAGTACTTC.

V gene TRBV5-1 combines with J gene TRBJ2-2; the match to TRBD1 covers 8 bases. Losses at the gene ends were 2 bases for V and 9 bases for J; bases not matched to a gene: 6. CDR1 and CDR2 (germline): SGHRS, YFSETQ. The CDR3 consists of 14 residues. The DNA of the CDR3 is TGCGCCAGCAGCTTAGGCCAGGGGGCCTGGGAGCTGTTTTTT. Residues: CASSLGQGAWELFF.

The chain is built from TRBV7-9 and TRBJ1-1; D gene uncertain. The CDR3 is made up of 14 amino acids. Between the trimmed V and J ends, which lost 6 bases and 4 bases, there was a span of 15 bases. Per the germline V gene, CDR1 is SEHNR and CDR2 is FQNEAQ (reference sequence). The CDR3 DNA follows: TGTGCCAGCAGTGACCGGGCTGGGAGCACTGAAGCTTTCTTT. Residues: CASSDRAGSTEAFF. The complete variable domain, with remaining parts taken from reference TRBV7-9 and TRBJ1-1, reads DTGVSQNPRHKITKRGQNVTFRCDPISEHNRLYWYRQTLGQGPEFLTYFQNEAQLEKSRLLSDRFSAERPKGSFSTLEIQRTEQGDSAMYLCASSDRAGSTEAFFGQGTRLTVV.

The V gene is TRBV11-3, the J gene TRBJ2-4, with TRBD1 as a possible D gene (6 bases). V lost 4 bases and J 3 bases, leaving 13 bases between the germline ends. This CDR3 region has 15 residues. CDR1 is SGHNT and CDR2 is YENEEA in the germline V gene. CDR3 sequence (DNA): TGTGCCAGCAGCTCGTTTACGGGACACAAAAACATTCAGTACTTC. This codes for CASSSFTGHKNIQYF.

The J gene is TRBJ2-5, the V gene TRBV13; possibly TRBD1 for D (6 bases). The J call may be mistaken, given a closer DNA end match to TRBJ2-7. This CDR3 is 13 amino acids long. Germline CDR1 is PRHDT and CDR2 is FYEKMQ (reference sequence). The CDR3 loop is CASSTRQVHEQYF. CDR3 DNA: TGTGCCAGCAGCACCCGACAGGTCCACGAGCAGTACTTC.

There are many counts of this clonotype. This sequence joins TRBV20-1 and TRBJ2-7; D unresolved. The CDR3 sequence is 13 residues long. V shed 7 bases and J shed 3 bases, with 16 bases lying between them. CDR1 DFQATT and CDR2 SNEGSKA come from the germline V gene (reference sequence). The CDR3 is CSVIPDGDYEQYF. The DNA of the CDR3 is TGCAGTGTTATCCCAGATGGAGACTACGAGCAGTACTTC.

V is TRBV6-5 and J is TRBJ1-2; D unclear. The CDR3 is 13 amino acids. The V end lost 2 bases, the J end lost 1 base, and 5 bases lay between the germline ends. Germline V gene data show CDR1 as MNHEY and CDR2 as SVGAGI. This chain's CDR3 is CASSYGNNYGYTF. The CDR3 DNA reads as TGTGCCAGCAGTTACGGGAATAACTATGGCTACACCTTC.